The present T cell receptor beta chain was sequenced within a study of spatial heterogeneity in lung cancer. As for the study in general: Raw sequencing reads included, on average, more than 9.5 appearances of each unique TCR and UMI combination. Study outcomes and limitations: The number of expanded tumor alpha and beta chains correlated with mutation number.

Time point denoted: sample taken at primary tumor resection. From the 5' RACE reads, TCRdb called clonotypes with MiXCR, one entry per CDR3 protein. The table shows 1,500 to 2,000 distinct CDR3 sequences, with almost 8.5% occurring only once. There are many counts of this clonotype. The antigen is unknown. This material consisted of lung tumor tissue, taken at surgery. The TCR sequence derives from a male donor with early-stage non-small cell lung cancer.

The CDR3 here is CASSSRDRGYQPQHF. Here the CDR3 DNA reads TGTGCCAGCAGCTCCCGGGACAGGGGCTATCAGCCCCAGCATTTT. The genes are TRBV7-8 and TRBJ1-5; 10 bases fit TRBD1. Germline CDR1 reads SGHVS; CDR2 reads FQNEAQ. The CDR3 covers 15 residues. After removal of 4 bases from V and 5 bases from J, the junction contained 5 bases not matched to a gene.